One and the same sample provided the 22 T cell receptor beta chains below, sequenced in a study of blood T cell repertoires in COVID-19. TCRdb's table, derived via immunoSEQ multiplex PCR, lists solely in-frame clones and lacks some. Of roughly 400,000 clones in the sample, less than 95% were seen once. Sequences were obtained from PBMCs or T cells enriched from blood (not recorded which). These receptors were collected from a man younger than 35 who had recovered from COVID-19.

The CDR3 DNA is TGTGCCAGCAGCCTCGGACAGGGCGGGGCGGAGACCCAGTACTTC. Protein product: CASSLGQGGAETQYF. The genes are TRBV5-4 and TRBJ2-5; TRBD1 matches at 8 bases. CDR1 SGHNT and CDR2 YYREEE come from the germline V gene (reference sequence). V gave up 4 bases and J gave up 5 bases; unmatched junction bases: 10. The CDR3 is 15 residues long.

The genes are TRBV2 and TRBJ2-3; 9 bases align to TRBD1. Germline lookup yields CDR1 SNHLY and CDR2 FYNNEI. The ends lost 5 bases at V and 2 bases at J; junction bases unmatched: 5. CDR3 length equals 15 residues. This CDR3 is CASSWDRATTDTQYF. In nucleotides, the CDR3 is TGTGCCAGCAGTTGGGACAGGGCCACCACAGATACGCAGTATTTT.

The chain is built from TRBV9 and TRBJ1-5; D is unclear. CDR1 SGDLS and CDR2 YYNGEE come from the germline V gene. Trimming stripped 4 bases from V and 4 bases from J, with 15 bases between. There are 15 residues in the CDR3. The CDR3 loop is CASSLSVTQNQPQHF. CDR3 in DNA: TGTGCCAGCAGCTTAAGCGTAACCCAAAATCAGCCCCAGCATTTT.

The chain carries TRBV27 and TRBJ2-7, with TRBD1 identical over 7 bases. With 8 bases clipped from V and 2 bases from J, the junction kept 6 bases outside the gene matches. Germline CDR1 reads MNHEY; CDR2 reads SMNVEV (reference sequence). The CDR3 has 13 residues. CDR3 in DNA: TGTGCCAGCGCGTTGAGGGGGCCCTACGAGCAGTACTTC. Its protein is CASALRGPYEQYF.

The rearrangement links TRBV5-3 to TRBJ2-1, with a weak D call TRBD2 (7 bases). TRBV5-3 is flagged as an ORF with uncertain function. The CDR3 is made up of 17 amino acids. Trimming removed 7 bases at V and 0 bases at J, with 20 bases between. The CDR3 reads CARRRRGRGSSYNEQFF. The CDR3 region has the DNA TGTGCCAGACGCCGACGGGGGCGGGGGAGCTCCTACAATGAGCAGTTCTTC.

J is TRBJ2-5 and V is TRBV11-2, with D hard to call. Trimming took 1 base from V and 3 from J, leaving 9 bases between them. This CDR3 spans 14 amino acids. Germline V CDR1 and CDR2: SGHAT, FQNNGV. CDR3 DNA sequence: TGTGCCAGCAGCTTAGTACTCCTCGAAGAGACCCAGTACTTC. It encodes CASSLVLLEETQYF.

V is TRBV5-1 and J is TRBJ2-7; D is possibly TRBD1 (5 bases). This CDR3 is built from 14 residues. The V gene's germline CDR1 is SGHRS and CDR2 YFSETQ. V was shortened by 6 bases and J by 0 bases, with 13 bases between the two germline ends. As DNA, the CDR3 is TGCGCCAGCAACCCGGACATGAGCTCCTACGAGCAGTACTTC. It encodes CASNPDMSSYEQYF.

This rearrangement joins TRBV11-2 to TRBJ1-2; TRBD1 matches at 7 bases. With V trimmed by 1 base and J by 6 bases, 8 bases remained unmatched. The V gene's germline CDR1 is SGHAT and CDR2 FQNNGV. There are 15 residues in the CDR3. This CDR3 reads CASSLARTGEHGYTF. The CDR3 DNA reads TGTGCCAGCAGCTTAGCTCGAACAGGGGAGCATGGCTACACCTTC. Drawing the rest from reference TRBV11-2 and TRBJ1-2, the complete variable domain is EAGVAQSPRYKIIEKRQSVAFWCNPISGHATLYWYQQILGQGPKLLIQFQNNGVVDDSQLPKDRFSAERLKGVDSTLKIQPAKLEDSAVYLCASSLARTGEHGYTFGSGTRLTVV.

The V and J genes are TRBV2 and TRBJ2-3; no definite D call. V lost 2 bases to trimming and J lost 0 bases, with 9 bases between them. This CDR3 spans 15 amino acids. Germline V gene data show CDR1 as SNHLY and CDR2 as FYNNEI. CDR3 sequence reads: CASSENLASTDTQYF. The CDR3 DNA reads as TGTGCCAGCAGTGAAAATCTGGCTAGCACAGATACGCAGTATTTT.

CDR3 loop: CASSWTSGKNEQFF. CDR3 nucleotides: TGTGCCAGCAGTTGGACTAGCGGGAAAAATGAGCAGTTCTTC. The V and J genes are TRBV2 and TRBJ2-1; 12 nucleotides align to TRBD2. The CDR3 covers 14 residues. Looked up from germline, CDR1 is SNHLY and CDR2 is FYNNEI. Germline trimming cut 5 bases from V and 7 bases from J; bases unmatched to any gene: 3.

In nucleotides, the CDR3 is TGTGCTAGTGGTTTGGTCCTCAGGGGTGGTAATTCACCCCTCCACTTT. Translation gives CASGLVLRGGNSPLHF. The chain links TRBV12-5 to TRBJ1-6, with a weak D call TRBD1 (6 bases). This CDR3 is built from 16 residues. With 0 bases removed from V and 6 bases from J, the gap between germline ends came to 12 bases. Germline-derived CDR1 and CDR2 are LGHNT and FRNRAP. Supplemented by reference TRBV12-5 and TRBJ1-6, the full variable domain reads DARVTQTPRHKVTEMGQEVTMRCQPILGHNTVFWYRQTMMQGLELLAYFRNRAPLDDSGMPKDRFSAEMPDATLATLKIQPSEPRDSAVYFCASGLVLRGGNSPLHFGNGTRLTVT.

CDR3 coding DNA: TGTGCCAGCGCGCCCCCAGCGGGGAGTAGCTCACCCCTCCACTTT. This translates into CASAPPAGSSSPLHF. The V and J genes are TRBV14 and TRBJ1-6; no clear D gene. Germline V gene sequence: CDR1 SGHDN, CDR2 FVKESK. Trimming stripped 8 bases from V and 10 bases from J, with 21 bases between. The CDR3 consists of 15 residues.

A single count supports this clone. The chain joins TRBV7-2 to TRBJ1-2; D perhaps matches TRBD1 (6 bases). Germline V gene lookup returns CDR1 SGHTA and CDR2 FQGNSA. Trimming took 10 bases from V and 6 from J, leaving 21 bases between them. CDR3 size: 14 residues. The CDR3 DNA reads as TGTGCCACGACCGACAGGACCCGGGGACATGGCTACACCTTC. As protein: CATTDRTRGHGYTF.

This chain joins TRBV5-4 and TRBJ2-7; maybe TRBD1 (6 bases). Trimming pared 1 base from V and 4 bases from J, leaving 15 bases between. The V gene's germline CDR1 is SGHNT and CDR2 YYREEE (reference sequence). The CDR3 contains 15 residues. The CDR3 DNA follows: TGTGCCAGCAGCTTGTCAGTGGACAGAACATACGAGCAGTACTTC. It yields the protein CASSLSVDRTYEQYF.

This chain uses TRBV2 with TRBJ1-1, with 8 nucleotides matching TRBD1. This CDR3 comprises 14 residues. Germline V gene data show CDR1 as SNHLY and CDR2 as FYNNEI. J was trimmed by 1 base and V by 6 bases; bases with no gene match: 4. Here the CDR3 DNA reads TGTGCCAGCAGGCGGACAGGGTCGAACACTGAAGCTTTCTTT. Amino acid sequence: CASRRTGSNTEAFF.

V gene TRBV18 combines with J gene TRBJ2-7, with TRBD2 identical over 7 bases. Germline CDR1 is KGHSH and CDR2 is LQKENI. This CDR3 has 14 residues. The V gene end was trimmed by 2 bases and the J gene end by 5 bases; junction bases not matched to a gene: 6. The CDR3 spells CASSPSASGNEQYF. The CDR3 DNA reads TGTGCCAGCTCACCATCCGCTAGCGGCAACGAGCAGTACTTC.

In its sample, this clone was seen once. This chain connects TRBV10-2 to TRBJ1-5, with 10 bases aligning to TRBD1. CDR1 and CDR2 (germline): WSHSY, SAAADI. Losses at the gene ends were 5 bases for V and 6 bases for J; bases not matched to a gene: 7. This CDR3 contains 15 residues. This chain's CDR3 is CASSPTGTGVQPQHF. The CDR3 DNA sequence: TGCGCCAGCAGTCCAACCGGGACAGGGGTTCAGCCCCAGCATTTT.

The chain's CDR3 is CASSPIGGPYEQYF. CDR3 nucleotides: TGTGCCAGCAGCCCCATTGGAGGGCCGTACGAGCAGTACTTC. The genes are TRBV5-5 and TRBJ2-7, with a possible D match to TRBD2 (6 bases). The germline CDR1 and CDR2 sequences are SGHKS and YYEKEE (reference sequence). This CDR3 contains 14 residues. V gave up 4 bases and J gave up 4 bases, with 15 bases separating them.

The chain links TRBV5-1 to TRBJ1-2; D is undetermined. There are 15 residues in the CDR3. CDR1 SGHRS and CDR2 YFSETQ come from the germline V gene. V gave up 2 bases and J gave up 2 bases, with 13 bases separating them. DNA of the CDR3: TGCGCCAGCAGCTTATTTGAGTCGGGGAACTATGGCTACACCTTC. This encodes CASSLFESGNYGYTF.

This chain joins TRBV2 and TRBJ1-3; 8 nucleotides line up with TRBD1. The V gene end was trimmed by 6 bases and the J gene end by 5 bases; junction bases not matched to a gene: 9. There are 15 residues in the CDR3. Germline V gene data show CDR1 as SNHLY and CDR2 as FYNNEI. In DNA, the CDR3 is TGTGCCAGCAGCGGAGACAGGGGTGGACGAAACACCATATATTTT. Protein: CASSGDRGGRNTIYF.

This chain joins TRBV5-1 and TRBJ1-3; 9 nucleotides align to TRBD1. Germline V CDR1 and CDR2: SGHRS, YFSETQ. The CDR3 sequence is 15 residues long. The V segment lost 0 bases and the J segment 6 bases; nucleotides outside the gene matches: 4. DNA for the CDR3: TGCGCCAGCAGCTTGGTGGACAGGGGAGCAAACACCATATATTTT. Its translation is CASSLVDRGANTIYF.

The rearrangement links TRBV9 to TRBJ1-3; TRBD1 might be the D (5 bases). The CDR3 runs to 15 residues. Germline CDR1 SGDLS, CDR2 YYNGEE. Trimming cost V 2 bases and J 4 bases, with 13 bases left between them. The CDR3 nucleotides read TGTGCCAGCAGCGTCACAGGTACGGAAGGAAACACCATATATTTT. Protein product: CASSVTGTEGNTIYF.